These 18 T cell receptor beta chains were all obtained from the same sample, sequenced in a study of blood T cell repertoires in COVID-19 (dated by TCRdb to the early 2020s). The library was produced with the immunoSEQ multiplex PCR assay. The source is immuneACCESS, and TCRdb retained only in-frame sequences with V and J called. Part of the clones is not carried over; for the studies checked, unresolved V genes explain less than half of this, and the remainder is unexplained. The sample profile shows fewer than 75,000 clones; about 82% of them were found once. Together, the top ten hold approximately 7% of the sample. The sample consisted of peripheral blood. Source of these receptors: a man in his forties or fifties with active COVID-19.

The rearrangement links TRBV6-6 to TRBJ1-5; perhaps TRBD1 as D (6 bases). Trimming cost V 6 bases and J 3 bases, with 18 bases left between them. The CDR3 spans 16 residues. Per the germline V gene, CDR1 is MNHNY and CDR2 is SVGAGI (reference sequence). The CDR3 DNA sequence: TGTGCCAGCAGCATTGACAGGAACCCCCACAATCAGCCCCAGCATTTT. Its translation: CASSIDRNPHNQPQHF.

CDR3 protein: CASSEGPTQETQYF. DNA of the CDR3: TGTGCCAGCAGTGAGGGGCCTACTCAAGAGACCCAGTACTTC. The rearrangement uses TRBV6-1 and TRBJ2-5, with D possibly matching TRBD1 (5 bases). The CDR3 is made up of 14 amino acids. Per the germline V gene, CDR1 is MNHNS and CDR2 is SASEGT. Trimming removed 3 bases from V and 2 bases from J, with 10 bases in between.

The chain is built from TRBV7-3 and TRBJ2-7, with D maybe TRBD1 (5 bases). Per the germline V gene, CDR1 is SGHTA and CDR2 is FQGTGA. The CDR3 has 16 residues. The V gene lost 0 bases and the J gene lost 5 bases, with 17 bases spanning the gap. The CDR3 DNA reads as TGTGCCAGCAGCTTAACAAGGGCGCAGGGTTTCAACGAGCAGTACTTC. This translates into CASSLTRAQGFNEQYF.

The chain carries TRBV5-1 and TRBJ2-5; maybe TRBD1 (5 bases). From germline, CDR1 is SGHRS and CDR2 YFSETQ. The V end lost 10 bases, the J end lost 5 bases, and 15 bases lay between the germline ends. The CDR3 loop spans 12 amino acids. CDR3: CASVGSGETQYF. In nucleotides, the CDR3 is TGCGCCTCAGTGGGTTCAGGGGAGACCCAGTACTTC.

The genes are TRBV7-9 and TRBJ2-4; a weak D match, TRBD2 (6 bases). The CDR3 runs 15 residues. V was clipped by 4 bases and J by 0 bases, with 10 bases between them. The V gene's germline CDR1 is SEHNR and CDR2 FQNEAQ (reference sequence). CDR3 bases: TGTGCCAGCAGCTCGGGAGCAGGAGCCAAAAACATTCAGTACTTC. This translates into CASSSGAGAKNIQYF. Complete variable domain (other parts from reference TRBV7-9 and TRBJ2-4): DTGVSQNPRHKITKRGQNVTFRCDPISEHNRLYWYRQTLGQGPEFLTYFQNEAQLEKSRLLSDRFSAERPKGSFSTLEIQRTEQGDSAMYLCASSSGAGAKNIQYFGAGTRLSVL.

The V and J genes are TRBV18 and TRBJ1-1; TRBD1 matches 8 bases. The CDR3 extends over 15 amino acids. V was clipped by 3 bases and J by 1 base; unmatched bases: 4. CDR1 is KGHSH and CDR2 is LQKENI in the germline V gene. CDR3 DNA sequence: TGTGCCAGCTCACCGACCGGGACAGGGAACACTGAAGCTTTCTTT. This translates into CASSPTGTGNTEAFF. Full variable domain (rest looked up from reference TRBV18 and TRBJ1-1): NAGVMQNPRHLVRRRGQEARLRCSPMKGHSHVYWYRQLPEEGLKFMVYLQKENIIDESGMPKERFSAEFPKEGPSILRIQQVVRGDSAAYFCASSPTGTGNTEAFFGQGTRLTVV.

V usage is TRBV7-3 and J usage is TRBJ2-1; weak D call: TRBD1 (6 bases). The germline V gene has CDR1 SGHTA and CDR2 FQGTGA. This CDR3 region has 13 residues. V was pared by 1 base and J by 6 bases, with 7 bases between. CDR3: CASSLKDSNEQFF. The CDR3, as DNA: TGTGCCAGCAGCTTAAAGGACAGCAATGAGCAGTTCTTC.

V gene TRBV2 combines with J gene TRBJ1-1; no clear D. The V gene lost 6 bases and the J gene lost 2 bases, with 13 bases spanning the gap. CDR1 and CDR2 from the germline V gene are SNHLY and FYNNEI. This CDR3 has 14 amino acids. The CDR3 nucleotides are TGTGCCAGCAGCCCACAGCGGGGAAACACTGAAGCTTTCTTT. Its translation: CASSPQRGNTEAFF. The full variable domain, in which reference TRBV2 and TRBJ1-1 provide the parts outside the CDR3, is EPEVTQTPSHQVTQMGQEVILRCVPISNHLYFYWYRQILGQKVEFLVSFYNNEISEKSEIFDDQFSVERPDGSNFTLKIRSTKLEDSAMYFCASSPQRGNTEAFFGQGTRLTVV.

This chain uses TRBV30 with TRBJ1-1; D gene uncertain. This CDR3 comprises 12 residues. V was cut by 4 bases and J by 1 base, with 7 bases left in between. Germline V gives CDR1 GTSNPN, CDR2 SVGIG (reference sequence). CDR3 amino acids: CAWTAGNTEAFF. The CDR3 nucleotides are TGTGCCTGGACCGCCGGGAACACTGAAGCTTTCTTT.

This clone showed up just once. The chain is built from TRBV3-1 (or the pseudogene TRBV3-2) and TRBJ2-7; TRBD1 agrees at 7 bases. CDR3 length: 14 amino acids. The trim removed 4 bases at V and 2 bases at J, leaving 5 bases unmatched. CDR1 is LGHDT, CDR2 YNNKEL, per germline (reference sequence). The CDR3 nucleotides are TGTGCCAGCAGCCCCCGGGACAGCCCCTACGAGCAGTACTTC. Its protein product is CASSPRDSPYEQYF.

CDR3 sequence: CASSLAEGAQPQHF. As DNA, the CDR3 is TGTGCCAGCAGCTTAGCAGAGGGGGCTCAGCCCCAGCATTTT. This rearrangement joins TRBV7-6 to TRBJ1-5; TRBD1 agrees at 7 bases. The junction had 2 bases not matched to a gene; V was cut back by 0 bases and J by 6 bases. This CDR3 contains 14 residues. Germline V CDR1 and CDR2: SGHVS, FNYEAQ.

The gene calls are TRBV13 and TRBJ2-3; 14 bases match TRBD2. Germline V gives CDR1 PRHDT, CDR2 FYEKMQ (reference sequence). The CDR3 consists of 16 residues. Trimming cost V 5 bases and J 5 bases; bases outside gene matches: 6. This CDR3 is CASSTRLAGGIDTQYF. The CDR3 DNA sequence: TGTGCCAGCAGCACCCGACTAGCGGGGGGGATAGATACGCAGTATTTT.

The V gene is TRBV6-4, the J gene TRBJ2-2, with 10 bases identical to TRBD2. Trimming took 4 bases from V and 4 from J; bases not matched to a gene: 18. Germline CDR1 and CDR2: MRHNA and SNTAGT. The CDR3 length is 20 residues. In nucleotides, the CDR3 is TGTGCCAGCAGTGCCTCCATAGCGGGGGGAAAAGTTCGGAGCACCGGGGAGCTGTTTTTT. It specifies CASSASIAGGKVRSTGELFF.

The V call is TRBV24-1, the J call TRBJ2-1, with TRBD2 matching over 8 bases. CDR3 length: 15 residues. The germline V gene encodes CDR1 KGHDR and CDR2 SFDVKD. The ends lost 9 bases at V and 3 bases at J; junction bases unmatched: 9. CDR3: CATSGGAGDYNEQFF. As DNA, the CDR3 is TGTGCCACCTCTGGGGGAGCGGGAGACTACAATGAGCAGTTCTTC.

This chain uses TRBV6-4 with TRBJ2-1, with 8 bases aligning to TRBD2. This CDR3 has 14 residues. Germline V gene sequence: CDR1 MRHNA, CDR2 SNTAGT. V shed 3 bases and J 5 bases; nucleotides not matched to a gene: 3. The CDR3 protein is CASSERGGHNEQFF. The CDR3 DNA sequence: TGTGCCAGCAGTGAACGGGGGGGCCACAATGAGCAGTTCTTC.

The gene calls are TRBV12-5 and TRBJ2-1; no firm D call. This CDR3 has 12 residues. V was trimmed by 2 bases and J by 15 bases, leaving 14 bases between them. Per germline, CDR1 LGHNT and CDR2 FRNRAP. The CDR3 here is CASGLSLTPGFF. In nucleotides, the CDR3 is TGTGCTAGTGGTTTGTCCCTGACCCCGGGGTTCTTC. The entire variable domain, with the rest obtained from reference TRBV12-5 and TRBJ2-1, is as follows: DARVTQTPRHKVTEMGQEVTMRCQPILGHNTVFWYRQTMMQGLELLAYFRNRAPLDDSGMPKDRFSAEMPDATLATLKIQPSEPRDSAVYFCASGLSLTPGFFGPGTRLTVL.

The J gene is TRBJ2-7, the V gene TRBV6-5, with TRBD1 identical over 7 bases. The V and J ends lost 6 bases and 3 bases, in that order; junction bases with no gene match: 8. Germline loops: CDR1 MNHEY, CDR2 SVGAGI. The length of the CDR3 is 14 residues. This CDR3 is CASSNRGLSYEQYF. In DNA form, the CDR3 reads TGTGCCAGCAGCAACAGGGGCCTTAGCTACGAGCAGTACTTC.

The rearrangement joins TRBV7-6 to TRBJ2-7; 12 bases fit TRBD1. The germline V gene has CDR1 SGHVS and CDR2 FNYEAQ. There are 14 residues in the CDR3. V lost 4 bases and J lost 4; bases outside the gene matches: 2. The CDR3 spells CASSWGQGAYEQYF. DNA of the CDR3: TGTGCCAGCAGCTGGGGACAGGGGGCTTACGAGCAGTACTTC.